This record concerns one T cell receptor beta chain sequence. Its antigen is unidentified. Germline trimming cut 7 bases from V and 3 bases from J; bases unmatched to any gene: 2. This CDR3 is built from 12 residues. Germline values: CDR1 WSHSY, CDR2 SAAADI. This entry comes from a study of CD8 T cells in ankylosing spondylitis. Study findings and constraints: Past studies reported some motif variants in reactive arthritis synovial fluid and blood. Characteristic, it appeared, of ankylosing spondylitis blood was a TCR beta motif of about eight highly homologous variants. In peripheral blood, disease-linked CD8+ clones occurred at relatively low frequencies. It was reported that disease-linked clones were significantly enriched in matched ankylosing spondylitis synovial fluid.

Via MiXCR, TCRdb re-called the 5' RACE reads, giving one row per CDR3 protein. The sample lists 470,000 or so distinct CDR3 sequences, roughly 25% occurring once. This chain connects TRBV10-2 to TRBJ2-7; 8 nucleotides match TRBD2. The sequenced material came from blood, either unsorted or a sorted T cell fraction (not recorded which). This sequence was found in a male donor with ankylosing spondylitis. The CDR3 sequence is CASKLAGYEQYF. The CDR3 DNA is TGCGCCAGCAAGCTAGCGGGCTACGAGCAGTACTTC.